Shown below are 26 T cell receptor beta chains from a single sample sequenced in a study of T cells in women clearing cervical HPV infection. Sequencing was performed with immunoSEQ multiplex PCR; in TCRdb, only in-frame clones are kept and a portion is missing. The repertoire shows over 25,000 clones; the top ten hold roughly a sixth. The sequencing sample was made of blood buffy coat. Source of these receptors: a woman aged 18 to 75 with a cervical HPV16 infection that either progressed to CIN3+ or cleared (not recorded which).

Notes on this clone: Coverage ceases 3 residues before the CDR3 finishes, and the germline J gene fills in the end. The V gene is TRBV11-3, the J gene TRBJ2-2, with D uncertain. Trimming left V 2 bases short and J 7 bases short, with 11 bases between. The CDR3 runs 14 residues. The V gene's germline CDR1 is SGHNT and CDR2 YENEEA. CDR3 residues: CASSLTVKHGELFF. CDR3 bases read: TGTGCCAGCAGCTTAACGGTTAAGCACGGGGAG.

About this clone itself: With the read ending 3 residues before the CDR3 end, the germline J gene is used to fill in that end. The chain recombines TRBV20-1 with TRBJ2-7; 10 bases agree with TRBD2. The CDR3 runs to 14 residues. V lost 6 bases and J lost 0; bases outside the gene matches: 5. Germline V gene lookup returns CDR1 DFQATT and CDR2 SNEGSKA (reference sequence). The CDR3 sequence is CSAFSGGVSYEQYF. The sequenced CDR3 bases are TGCAGTGCCTTCAGCGGGGGGGTCTCCTACGAG.

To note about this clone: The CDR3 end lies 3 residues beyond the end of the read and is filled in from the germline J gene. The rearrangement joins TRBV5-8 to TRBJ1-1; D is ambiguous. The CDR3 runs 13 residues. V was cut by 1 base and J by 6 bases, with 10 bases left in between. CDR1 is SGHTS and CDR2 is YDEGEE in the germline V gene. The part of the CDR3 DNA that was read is TGTGCCAGCAGCTTGTTTATGGTAGCTGAA. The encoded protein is CASSLFMVAE. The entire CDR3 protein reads CASSLFMVAEAFF.

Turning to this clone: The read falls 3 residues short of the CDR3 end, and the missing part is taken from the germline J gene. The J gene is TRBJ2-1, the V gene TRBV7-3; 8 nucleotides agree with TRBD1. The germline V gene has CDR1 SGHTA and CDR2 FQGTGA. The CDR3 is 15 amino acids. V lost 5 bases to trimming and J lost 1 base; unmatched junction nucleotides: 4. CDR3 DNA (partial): TGTGCCAGCAGCCCAGGGGGCTCGTCCTACAATGAG. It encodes CASSPGGSSYNE. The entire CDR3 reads CASSPGGSSYNEQFF.

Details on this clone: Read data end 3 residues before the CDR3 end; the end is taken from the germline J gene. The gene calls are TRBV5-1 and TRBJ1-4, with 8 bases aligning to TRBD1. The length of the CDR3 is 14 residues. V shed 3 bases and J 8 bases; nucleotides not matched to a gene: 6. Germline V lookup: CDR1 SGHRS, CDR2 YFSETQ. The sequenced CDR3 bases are TGCGCCAGCAGCTCGGGACAGGTTAAGGAAAAA. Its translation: CASSSGQVKEK. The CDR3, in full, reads CASSSGQVKEKLFF.

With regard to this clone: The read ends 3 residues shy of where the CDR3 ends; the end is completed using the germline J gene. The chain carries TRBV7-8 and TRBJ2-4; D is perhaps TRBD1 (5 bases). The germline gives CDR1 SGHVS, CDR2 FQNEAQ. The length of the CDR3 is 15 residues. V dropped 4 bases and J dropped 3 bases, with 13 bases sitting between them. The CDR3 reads CASSSGQLNKNIQYF. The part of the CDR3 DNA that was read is TGTGCCAGCAGCTCAGGACAACTAAACAAAAACATT. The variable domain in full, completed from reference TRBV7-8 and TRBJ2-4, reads GAGVSQSPRYKVAKRGQDVALRCDPISGHVSLFWYQQALGQGPEFLTYFQNEAQLDKSGLPSDRFFAERPEGSVSTLKIQRTQQEDSAVYLCASSSGQLNKNIQYFGAGTRLSVL.

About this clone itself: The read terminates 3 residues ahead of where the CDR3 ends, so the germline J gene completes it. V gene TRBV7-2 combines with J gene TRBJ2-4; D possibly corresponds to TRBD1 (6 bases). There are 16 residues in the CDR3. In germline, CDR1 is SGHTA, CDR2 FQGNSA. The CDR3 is CASSLATSTGLRGQYF. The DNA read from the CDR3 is TGTGCCAGCAGCTTAGCAACTTCGACAGGACTCAGGGGT. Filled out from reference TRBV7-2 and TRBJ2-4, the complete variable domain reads GAGVSQSPSNKVTEKGKDVELRCDPISGHTALYWYRQSLGQGLEFLIYFQGNSAPDKSGLPSDRFSAERTGGSVSTLTIQRTQQEDSAVYLCASSLATSTGLRGQYFGAGTRLSVL.

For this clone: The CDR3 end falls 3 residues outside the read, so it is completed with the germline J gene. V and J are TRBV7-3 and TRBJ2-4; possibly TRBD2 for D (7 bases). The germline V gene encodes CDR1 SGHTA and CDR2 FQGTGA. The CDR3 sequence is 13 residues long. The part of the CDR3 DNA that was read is TGTGCCAGCAGCTCAGGGGAGGGTTATGGT. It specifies CASSSGEGYG. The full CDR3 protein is CASSSGEGYGQYF.

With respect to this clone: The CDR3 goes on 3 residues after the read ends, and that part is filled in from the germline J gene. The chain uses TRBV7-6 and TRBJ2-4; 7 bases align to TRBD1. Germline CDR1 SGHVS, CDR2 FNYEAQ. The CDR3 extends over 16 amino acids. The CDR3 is CASSSAGTDSSFGQYF. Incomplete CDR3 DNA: TGTGCCAGCAGCTCGGCCGGGACAGACTCGTCCTTTGGT.

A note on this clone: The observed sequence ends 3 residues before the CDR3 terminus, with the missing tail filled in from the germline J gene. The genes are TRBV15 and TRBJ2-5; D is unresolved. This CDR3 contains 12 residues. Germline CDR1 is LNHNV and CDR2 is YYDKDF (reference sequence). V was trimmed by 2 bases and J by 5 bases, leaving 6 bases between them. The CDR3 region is CATSRQGETQYF. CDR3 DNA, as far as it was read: TGTGCCACCAGCAGACAAGGGGAGACC.

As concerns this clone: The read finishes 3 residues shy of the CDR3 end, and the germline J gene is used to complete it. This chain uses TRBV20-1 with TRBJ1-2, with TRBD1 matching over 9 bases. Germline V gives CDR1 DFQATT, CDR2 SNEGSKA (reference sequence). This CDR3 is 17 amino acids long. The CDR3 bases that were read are TGCAGTGCTAGCCCTATCGGGACAGGGTTTAACCAAGAGACC. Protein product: CSASPIGTGFNQET. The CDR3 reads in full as CSASPIGTGFNQETYTF.

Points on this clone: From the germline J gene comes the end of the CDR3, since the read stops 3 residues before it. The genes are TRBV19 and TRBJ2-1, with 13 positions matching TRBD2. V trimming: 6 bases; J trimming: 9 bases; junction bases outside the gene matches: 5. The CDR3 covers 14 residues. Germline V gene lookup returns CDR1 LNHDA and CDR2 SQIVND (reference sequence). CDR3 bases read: TGTGCCAGTAGCGGGACTAGCGGGACGGTTGAG. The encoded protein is CASSGTSGTVE. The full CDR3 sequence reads CASSGTSGTVEQFF.

The sequenced CDR3 bases are TGTGCCAGCAGCTTCAGCATTGGGACAGGGCGAGAGACC. This translates into CASSFSIGTGRET. From start to end, the CDR3 is CASSFSIGTGRETQYF. The chain has TRBV7-8 and TRBJ2-5, with 9 bases identical to TRBD1. Read sequence stops 3 residues before the CDR3 end, and the germline J gene provides the missing end. This CDR3 is built from 16 residues. CDR1 and CDR2 (germline): SGHVS, FQNEAQ. V trimming: 3 bases; J trimming: 4 bases; junction bases outside the gene matches: 9.

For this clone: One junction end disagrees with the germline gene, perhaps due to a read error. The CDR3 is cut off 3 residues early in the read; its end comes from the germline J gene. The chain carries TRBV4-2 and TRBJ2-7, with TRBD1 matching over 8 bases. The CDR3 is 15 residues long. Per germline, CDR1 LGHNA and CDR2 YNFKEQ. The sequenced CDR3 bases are TGCGCCAGCAGCCAAGACACAGGGGGACCCTACGAG. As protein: CASSQDTGGPYE. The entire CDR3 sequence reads CASSQDTGGPYEQYF.

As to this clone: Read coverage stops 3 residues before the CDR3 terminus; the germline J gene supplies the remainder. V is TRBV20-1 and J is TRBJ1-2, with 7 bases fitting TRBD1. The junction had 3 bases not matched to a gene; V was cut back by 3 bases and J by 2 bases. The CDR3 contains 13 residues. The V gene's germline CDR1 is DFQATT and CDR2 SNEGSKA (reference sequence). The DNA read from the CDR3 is TGCAGTGCTAGTGCAGGGGGAAACTATGGC. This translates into CSASAGGNYG. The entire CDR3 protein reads CSASAGGNYGYTF.

The sequenced part of the CDR3 DNA is TGTGCCAGCTCACCGGCTAAGGGACTAGTAGCATACGAG. Protein: CASSPAKGLVAYE. The CDR3 reads in full as CASSPAKGLVAYEQYF. This chain links TRBV18 with TRBJ2-7; 8 bases line up with TRBD2. From the germline J gene comes the end of the CDR3, since the read stops 3 residues before it. The CDR3 totals 16 residues. The trim removed 3 bases at V and 4 bases at J, leaving 11 bases unmatched. Germline CDR1 is KGHSH and CDR2 is LQKENI.

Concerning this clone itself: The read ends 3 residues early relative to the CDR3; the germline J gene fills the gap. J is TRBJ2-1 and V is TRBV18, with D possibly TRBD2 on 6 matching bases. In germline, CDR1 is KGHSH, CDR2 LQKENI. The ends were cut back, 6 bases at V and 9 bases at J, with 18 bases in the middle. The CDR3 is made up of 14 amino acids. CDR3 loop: CASSPSSGGGEQFF. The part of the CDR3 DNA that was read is TGTGCCAGCTCCCCCAGTTCCGGGGGAGGTGAG.

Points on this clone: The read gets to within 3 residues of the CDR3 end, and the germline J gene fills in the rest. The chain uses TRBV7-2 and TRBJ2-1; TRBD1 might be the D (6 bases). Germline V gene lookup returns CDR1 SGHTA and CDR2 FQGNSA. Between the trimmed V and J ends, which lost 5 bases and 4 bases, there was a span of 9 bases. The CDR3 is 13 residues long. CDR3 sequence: CASSRDRYNEQFF. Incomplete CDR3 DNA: TGTGCCAGCAGCCGAGACAGGTACAATGAG.

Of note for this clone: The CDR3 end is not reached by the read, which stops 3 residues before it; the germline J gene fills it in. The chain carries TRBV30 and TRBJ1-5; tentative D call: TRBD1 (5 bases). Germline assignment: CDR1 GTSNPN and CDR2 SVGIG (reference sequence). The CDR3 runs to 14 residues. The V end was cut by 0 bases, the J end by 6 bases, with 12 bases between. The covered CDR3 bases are TGTGCCTGGAGTGTAAGGGGAGGTCGTCAGCCC. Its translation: CAWSVRGGRQP. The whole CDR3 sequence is CAWSVRGGRQPQHF.

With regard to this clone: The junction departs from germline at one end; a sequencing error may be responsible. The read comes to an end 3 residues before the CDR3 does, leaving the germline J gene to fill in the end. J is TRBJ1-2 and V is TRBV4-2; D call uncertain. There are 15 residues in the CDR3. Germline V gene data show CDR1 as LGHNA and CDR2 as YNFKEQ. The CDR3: CASSQDLETPDGYTF. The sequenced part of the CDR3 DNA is TGCGCCAGCAGCCAAGATCTTGAGACACCGGATGGC.

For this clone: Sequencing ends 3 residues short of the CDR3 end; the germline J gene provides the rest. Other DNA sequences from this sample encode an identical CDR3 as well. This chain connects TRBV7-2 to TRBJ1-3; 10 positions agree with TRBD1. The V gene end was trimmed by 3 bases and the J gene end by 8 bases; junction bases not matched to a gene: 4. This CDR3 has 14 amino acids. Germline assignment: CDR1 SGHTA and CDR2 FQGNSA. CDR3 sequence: CASSLGQGRDTIYF. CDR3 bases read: TGTGCCAGCAGCTTGGGACAGGGGAGGGACACC.

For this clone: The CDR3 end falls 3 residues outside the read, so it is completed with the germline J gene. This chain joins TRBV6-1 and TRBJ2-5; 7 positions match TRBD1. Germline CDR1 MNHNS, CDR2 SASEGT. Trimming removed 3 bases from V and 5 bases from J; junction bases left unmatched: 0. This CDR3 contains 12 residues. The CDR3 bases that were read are TGTGCCAGCAGTGACAGGGGGGAGACC. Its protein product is CASSDRGET. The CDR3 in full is CASSDRGETQYF.

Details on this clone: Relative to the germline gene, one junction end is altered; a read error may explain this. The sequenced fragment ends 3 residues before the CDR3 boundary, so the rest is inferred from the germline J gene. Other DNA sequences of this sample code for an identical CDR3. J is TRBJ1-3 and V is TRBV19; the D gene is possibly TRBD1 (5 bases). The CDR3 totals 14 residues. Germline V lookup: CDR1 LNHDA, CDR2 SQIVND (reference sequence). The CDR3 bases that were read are TGTGCCAGTAGTGTCAGAGGGGCGAGAAACACG. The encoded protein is CASSVRGARNT. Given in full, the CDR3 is CASSVRGARNTIYF.

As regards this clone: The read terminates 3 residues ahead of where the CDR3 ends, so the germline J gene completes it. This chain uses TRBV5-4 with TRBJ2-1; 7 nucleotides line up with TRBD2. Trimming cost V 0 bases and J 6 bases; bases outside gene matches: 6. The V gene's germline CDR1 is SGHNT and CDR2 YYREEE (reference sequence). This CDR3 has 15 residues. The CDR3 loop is CASSLAAGVANEQFF. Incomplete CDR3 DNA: TGTGCCAGCAGCTTGGCGGCGGGAGTTGCCAATGAG.

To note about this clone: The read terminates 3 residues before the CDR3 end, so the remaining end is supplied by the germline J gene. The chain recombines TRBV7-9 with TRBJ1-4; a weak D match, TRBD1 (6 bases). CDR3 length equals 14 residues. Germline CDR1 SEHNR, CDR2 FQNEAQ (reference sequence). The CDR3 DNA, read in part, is TGTGCCAGCAGCTTAAATTTGGGGGCGGCACCA. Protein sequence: CASSLNLGAAP. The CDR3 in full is CASSLNLGAAPLFF.

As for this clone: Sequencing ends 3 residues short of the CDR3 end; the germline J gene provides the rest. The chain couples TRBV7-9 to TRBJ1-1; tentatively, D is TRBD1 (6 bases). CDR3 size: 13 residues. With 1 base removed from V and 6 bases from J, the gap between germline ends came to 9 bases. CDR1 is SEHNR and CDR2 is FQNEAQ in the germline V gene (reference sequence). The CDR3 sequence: CASSLGQVPEAFF. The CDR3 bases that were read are TGTGCCAGCAGCTTAGGACAGGTCCCTGAA.